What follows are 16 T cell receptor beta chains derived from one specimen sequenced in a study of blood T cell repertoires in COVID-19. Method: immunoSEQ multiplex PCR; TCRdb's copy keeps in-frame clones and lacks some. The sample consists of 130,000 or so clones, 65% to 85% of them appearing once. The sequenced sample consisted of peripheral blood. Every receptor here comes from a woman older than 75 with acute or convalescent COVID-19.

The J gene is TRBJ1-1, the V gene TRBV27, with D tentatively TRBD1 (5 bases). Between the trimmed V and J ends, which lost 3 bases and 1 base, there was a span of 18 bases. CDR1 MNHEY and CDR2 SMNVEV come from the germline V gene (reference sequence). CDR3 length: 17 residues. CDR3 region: CASSFGGWGRANTEAFF. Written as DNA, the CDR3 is TGTGCCAGCAGTTTTGGGGGGTGGGGCAGGGCGAACACTGAAGCTTTCTTT.

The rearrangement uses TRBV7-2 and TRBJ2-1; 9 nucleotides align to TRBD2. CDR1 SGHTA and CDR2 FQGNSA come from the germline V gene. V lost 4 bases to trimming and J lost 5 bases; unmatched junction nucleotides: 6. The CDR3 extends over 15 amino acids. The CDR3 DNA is TGTGCCAGCAGCTCCTATAGCGGGGGCAACAATGAGCAGTTCTTC. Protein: CASSSYSGGNNEQFF.

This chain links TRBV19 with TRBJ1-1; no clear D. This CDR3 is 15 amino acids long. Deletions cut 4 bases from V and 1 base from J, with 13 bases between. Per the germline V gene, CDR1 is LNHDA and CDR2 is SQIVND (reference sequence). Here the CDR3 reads CASSTIFAGNTEAFF. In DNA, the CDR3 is TGTGCCAGTAGTACAATTTTTGCGGGGAACACTGAAGCTTTCTTT.

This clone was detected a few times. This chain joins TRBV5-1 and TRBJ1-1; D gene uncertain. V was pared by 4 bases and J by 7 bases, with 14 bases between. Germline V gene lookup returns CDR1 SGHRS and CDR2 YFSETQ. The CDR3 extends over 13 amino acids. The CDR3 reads CASSPGRAFEAFF. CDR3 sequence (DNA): TGCGCCAGCAGCCCCGGGAGGGCCTTTGAAGCTTTCTTT.

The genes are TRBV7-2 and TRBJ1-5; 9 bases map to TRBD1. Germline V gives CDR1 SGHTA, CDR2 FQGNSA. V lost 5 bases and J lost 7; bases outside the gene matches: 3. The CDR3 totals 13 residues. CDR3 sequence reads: CASSIQGAQPQHF. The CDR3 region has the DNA TGTGCCAGCAGCATACAGGGGGCCCAGCCCCAGCATTTT.

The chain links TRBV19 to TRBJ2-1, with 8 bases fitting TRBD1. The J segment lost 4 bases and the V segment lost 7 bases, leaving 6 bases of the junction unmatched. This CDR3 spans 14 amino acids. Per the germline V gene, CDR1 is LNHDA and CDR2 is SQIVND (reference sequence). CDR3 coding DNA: TGTGCCAGTAACCCAGGGGGCATATACAATGAGCAGTTCTTC. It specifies CASNPGGIYNEQFF.

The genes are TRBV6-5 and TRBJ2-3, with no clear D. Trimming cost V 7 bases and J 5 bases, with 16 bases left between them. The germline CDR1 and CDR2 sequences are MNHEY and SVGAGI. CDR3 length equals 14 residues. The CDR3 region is CASNGDPLKDTQYF. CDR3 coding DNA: TGTGCCAGCAATGGAGATCCCTTGAAAGATACGCAGTATTTT.

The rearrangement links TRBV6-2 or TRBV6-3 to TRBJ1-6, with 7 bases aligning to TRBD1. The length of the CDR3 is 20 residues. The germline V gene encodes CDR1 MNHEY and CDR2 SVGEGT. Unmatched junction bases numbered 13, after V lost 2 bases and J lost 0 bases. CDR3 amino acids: CASSYTRGGQQNSYNSPLHF. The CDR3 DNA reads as TGTGCCAGCAGTTACACAAGAGGGGGCCAACAGAACTCCTATAATTCACCCCTCCACTTT.

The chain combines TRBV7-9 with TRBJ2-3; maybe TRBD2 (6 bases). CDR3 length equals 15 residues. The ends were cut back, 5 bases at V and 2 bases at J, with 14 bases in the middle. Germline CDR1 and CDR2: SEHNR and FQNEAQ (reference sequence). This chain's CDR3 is CASSPAGRDTDTQYF. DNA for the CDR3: TGTGCCAGCAGCCCGGCGGGGCGGGACACAGATACGCAGTATTTT. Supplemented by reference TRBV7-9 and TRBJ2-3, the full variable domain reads DTGVSQNPRHKITKRGQNVTFRCDPISEHNRLYWYRQTLGQGPEFLTYFQNEAQLEKSRLLSDRFSAERPKGSFSTLEIQRTEQGDSAMYLCASSPAGRDTDTQYFGPGTRLTVL.

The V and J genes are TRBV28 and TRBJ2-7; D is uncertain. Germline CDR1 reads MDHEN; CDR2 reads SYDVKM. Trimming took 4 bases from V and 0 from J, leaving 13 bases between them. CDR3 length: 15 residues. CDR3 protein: CASSSSQWHSYEQYF. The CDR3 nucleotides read TGTGCCAGCAGTTCTAGTCAGTGGCACTCCTACGAGCAGTACTTC.

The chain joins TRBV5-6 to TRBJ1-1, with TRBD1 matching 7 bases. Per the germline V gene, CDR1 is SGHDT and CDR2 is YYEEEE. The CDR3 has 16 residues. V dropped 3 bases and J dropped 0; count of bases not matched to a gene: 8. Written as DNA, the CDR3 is TGTGCCAGCAGCTCGGGAACAGGGGTTATGAACACTGAAGCTTTCTTT. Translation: CASSSGTGVMNTEAFF.

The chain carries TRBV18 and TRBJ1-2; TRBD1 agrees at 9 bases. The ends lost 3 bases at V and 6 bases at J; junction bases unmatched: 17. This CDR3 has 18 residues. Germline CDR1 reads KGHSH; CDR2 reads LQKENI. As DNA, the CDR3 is TGTGCCAGCTCACCCCTGCCAACTTTGGACAGGGGAGAAGATGGCTACACCTTC. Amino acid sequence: CASSPLPTLDRGEDGYTF. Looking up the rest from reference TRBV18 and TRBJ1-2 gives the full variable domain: NAGVMQNPRHLVRRRGQEARLRCSPMKGHSHVYWYRQLPEEGLKFMVYLQKENIIDESGMPKERFSAEFPKEGPSILRIQQVVRGDSAAYFCASSPLPTLDRGEDGYTFGSGTRLTVV.

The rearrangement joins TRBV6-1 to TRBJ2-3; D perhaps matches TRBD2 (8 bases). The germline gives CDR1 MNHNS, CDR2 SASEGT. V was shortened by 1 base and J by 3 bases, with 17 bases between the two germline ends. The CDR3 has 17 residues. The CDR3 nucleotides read TGTGCCAGCAGTGAAGAGGCGGGGGGCAGGGGGACAGATACGCAGTATTTT. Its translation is CASSEEAGGRGTDTQYF.

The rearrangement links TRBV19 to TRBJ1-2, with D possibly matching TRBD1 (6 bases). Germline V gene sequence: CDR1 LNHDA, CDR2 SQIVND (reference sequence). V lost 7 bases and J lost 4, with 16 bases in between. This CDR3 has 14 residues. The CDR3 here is CASTSGQPPYGYTF. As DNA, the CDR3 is TGTGCCAGTACCTCCGGACAGCCTCCCTATGGCTACACCTTC.

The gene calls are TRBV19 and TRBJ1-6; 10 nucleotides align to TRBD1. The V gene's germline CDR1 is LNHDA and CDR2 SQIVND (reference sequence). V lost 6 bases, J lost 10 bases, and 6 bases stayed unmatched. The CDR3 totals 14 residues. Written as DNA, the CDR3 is TGTGCCAGTAGGTCGGGACAGGGGCGATCACCCCTCCACTTT. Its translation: CASRSGQGRSPLHF. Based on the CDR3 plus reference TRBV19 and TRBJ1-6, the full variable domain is DGGITQSPKYLFRKEGQNVTLSCEQNLNHDAMYWYRQDPGQGLRLIYYSQIVNDFQKGDIAEGYSVSREKKESFPLTVTSAQKNPTAFYLCASRSGQGRSPLHFGNGTRLTVT.

CDR3 nucleotides: TGTGCCAGCAGTCCAACTAGCGGGAGGGTCGCAGATACGCAGTATTTT. Translation: CASSPTSGRVADTQYF. This chain connects TRBV7-2 to TRBJ2-3; 13 nucleotides agree with TRBD2. V dropped 6 bases and J dropped 4; count of bases not matched to a gene: 7. Per the germline V gene, CDR1 is SGHTA and CDR2 is FQGNSA. The CDR3 sequence is 16 residues long.